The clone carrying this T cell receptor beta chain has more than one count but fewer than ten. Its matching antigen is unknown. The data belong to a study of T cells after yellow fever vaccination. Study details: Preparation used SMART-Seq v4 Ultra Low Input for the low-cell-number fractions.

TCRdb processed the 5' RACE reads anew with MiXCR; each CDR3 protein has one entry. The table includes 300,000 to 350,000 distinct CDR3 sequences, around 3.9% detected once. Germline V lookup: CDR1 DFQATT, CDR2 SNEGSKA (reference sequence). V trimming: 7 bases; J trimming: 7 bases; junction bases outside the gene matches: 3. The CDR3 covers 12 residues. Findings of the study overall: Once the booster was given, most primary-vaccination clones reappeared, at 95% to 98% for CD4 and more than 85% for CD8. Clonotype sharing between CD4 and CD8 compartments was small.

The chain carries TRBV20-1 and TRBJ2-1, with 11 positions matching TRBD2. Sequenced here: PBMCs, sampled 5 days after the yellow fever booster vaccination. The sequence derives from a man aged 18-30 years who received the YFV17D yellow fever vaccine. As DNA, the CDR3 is TGCAGTGTAGCGGGGGGGCGAAATGAGCAGTTCTTC. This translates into CSVAGGRNEQFF.